This T cell receptor beta chain originates from a study of cytomegalovirus exposure and HLA in healthy donors. In the PCR, 60 Vbeta and 13 Jbeta primers were used. The repertoire was sequenced with immunoSEQ multiplex PCR; TCRdb's copy has only in-frame clones and lacks some. Of about 270,000 clones listed, roughly two thirds are singletons. Overall study results and limits: In a later analysis, a missense DCLRE1C variant was linked to TCR beta V- and J-gene trimming. Roughly uniform depth of sequencing across donors was assumed in presence/absence analyses.

With regard to this clone: Its antigen is unknown. The sample contains more than one DNA sequence encoding this CDR3.

CDR1 and CDR2 from the germline V gene are ENHRY and SYGVKD. V was trimmed by 3 bases and J by 1 base, leaving 8 bases between them. The CDR3 sequence is 14 residues long. The clonotype originates from a female donor in good health and CMV-seronegative. The sequenced material came from PBMCs. The chain links TRBV10-3 to TRBJ2-3; the D is unclear. CDR3 amino acids: CAISDGGGTDTQYF. As DNA, the CDR3 is TGTGCCATCAGTGACGGCGGTGGCACAGATACGCAGTATTTT.